The 30 T cell receptor beta chains reported below all come from one sample, sequenced in a study of OX40 agonist ivuxolimab in advanced cancers. Profiled with immunoSEQ multiplex PCR; TCRdb holds only in-frame clones, not every one. The sample contains 55,000 to 70,000 clones, less than 90% of which appear only once. The sequencing used CD4+ or CD8+ T cells sorted from blood, collected in a trial of the OX40 agonist ivuxolimab. The receptors stem from an adult with an advanced solid tumor such as melanoma, head and neck, liver or kidney cancer.

This sequence joins TRBV2 and TRBJ2-1; 8 nucleotides match TRBD2. Germline CDR1 and CDR2: SNHLY and FYNNEI. The CDR3 contains 15 residues. V gave up 8 bases and J gave up 6 bases; unmatched junction bases: 12. The CDR3 loop reads CASLWEAGASNEQFF. CDR3 sequence (DNA): TGTGCCAGCCTTTGGGAAGCGGGAGCTTCCAATGAGCAGTTCTTC. Together with reference TRBV2 and TRBJ2-1, the CDR3 gives the full variable domain: EPEVTQTPSHQVTQMGQEVILRCVPISNHLYFYWYRQILGQKVEFLVSFYNNEISEKSEIFDDQFSVERPDGSNFTLKIRSTKLEDSAMYFCASLWEAGASNEQFFGPGTRLTVL.

V gene TRBV30 combines with J gene TRBJ2-7; possibly TRBD1 for D (6 bases). The CDR3 has 13 residues. CDR1 GTSNPN and CDR2 SVGIG come from the germline V gene (reference sequence). Trimming left V 2 bases short and J 4 bases short, with 12 bases between. As DNA, the CDR3 is TGTGCCTGGAGTCACGCAGGGGCGTACGAGCAGTACTTC. Protein sequence: CAWSHAGAYEQYF.

This clone appeared once. The J gene is TRBJ2-7, the V gene TRBV27; D ambiguous. The V end lost 3 bases, the J end lost 7 bases, and 13 bases lay between the germline ends. Germline V gene data show CDR1 as MNHEY and CDR2 as SMNVEV (reference sequence). The CDR3 length is 13 residues. The CDR3: CASSFDNKAEQYF. As DNA, the CDR3 is TGTGCCAGCAGTTTTGACAATAAAGCGGAGCAGTACTTC.

The genes are TRBV5-1 and TRBJ2-1; tentative D call: TRBD2 (6 bases). There are 15 residues in the CDR3. Germline V CDR1 and CDR2: SGHRS, YFSETQ. Trimming took 2 bases from V and 7 from J, leaving 16 bases between them. This chain's CDR3 is CASSLRVEGTNEQFF. In nucleotides, the CDR3 is TGCGCCAGCAGCTTAAGGGTGGAGGGCACGAATGAGCAGTTCTTC. The variable domain in full, completed from reference TRBV5-1 and TRBJ2-1, reads KAGVTQTPRYLIKTRGQQVTLSCSPISGHRSVSWYQQTPGQGLQFLFEYFSETQRNKGNFPGRFSGRQFSNSRSEMNVSTLELGDSALYLCASSLRVEGTNEQFFGPGTRLTVL.

The genes are TRBV9 and TRBJ2-5; D may be TRBD2 (6 bases). The last part of the DNA fits TRBJ2-7 better; the J call may be wrong. Germline CDR1 reads SGDLS; CDR2 reads YYNGEE. The CDR3 spans 14 residues. CDR3 nucleotide sequence: TGTGCCAGCAGCCCGGGACTCCGATCCTACGAGCAGTACTTC. Amino acids: CASSPGLRSYEQYF.

This chain uses TRBV6-5 with TRBJ1-1; D unresolved. CDR1 and CDR2 (germline): MNHEY, SVGAGI. The germline V and J ends were trimmed by 6 bases and 0 bases, with 11 bases remaining between them. CDR3 length: 14 amino acids. The DNA of the CDR3 is TGTGCCAGCAGGGGCATTGGAATGAACACTGAAGCTTTCTTT. Its translation: CASRGIGMNTEAFF.

The chain carries TRBV28 and TRBJ2-1; a weak D match, TRBD2 (6 bases). Germline CDR1 is MDHEN and CDR2 is SYDVKM. The V gene lost 6 bases and the J gene lost 15 bases, with 15 bases spanning the gap. The CDR3 contains 11 residues. CDR3 in DNA: TGTGCCAGCAGGACCAGGGACTTGTTGTTCTTC. This translates into CASRTRDLLFF.

The J gene is TRBJ2-7, the V gene TRBV29-1; D tentatively reads TRBD1 or TRBD2 (7 bases each). The length of the CDR3 is 13 residues. Germline CDR1 SQVTM, CDR2 ANQGSEA. The V end lost 4 bases, the J end lost 6 bases, and 16 bases lay between the germline ends. The CDR3 sequence is CSVAGRGGSEQYF. As DNA, the CDR3 is TGCAGCGTTGCCGGCAGGGGGGGGAGCGAGCAGTACTTC.

Only one count was recorded for this clone. The chain recombines TRBV5-1 with TRBJ2-7, with a possible D match to TRBD1 (7 bases). The germline V gene has CDR1 SGHRS and CDR2 YFSETQ. This CDR3 comprises 14 residues. Trimming shortened V by 1 base and J by 11 bases, and 19 bases separated the two germline ends. The CDR3 protein is CASSLLQGGGTEYF. As DNA, the CDR3 is TGCGCCAGCAGCTTGTTGCAGGGAGGAGGGACAGAGTACTTC. Filled out from reference TRBV5-1 and TRBJ2-7, the complete variable domain reads KAGVTQTPRYLIKTRGQQVTLSCSPISGHRSVSWYQQTPGQGLQFLFEYFSETQRNKGNFPGRFSGRQFSNSRSEMNVSTLELGDSALYLCASSLLQGGGTEYFGPGTRLTVT.

In DNA, the CDR3 is TGTGCCAGCAGAAGTACAGGGTGGGAGTTCTTC. This translates into CASRSTGWEFF. The V gene is TRBV28, the J gene TRBJ2-1, with D tentatively TRBD1 (6 bases). Trimming took 6 bases from V and 14 from J, leaving 14 bases between them. The CDR3 spans 11 residues. Germline V lookup: CDR1 MDHEN, CDR2 SYDVKM.

The V call is TRBV29-1, the J call TRBJ2-6; 9 positions agree with TRBD1. The CDR3 loop spans 15 amino acids. V lost 1 base, J lost 2 bases, and 0 bases stayed unmatched. Germline V gene data show CDR1 as SQVTM and CDR2 as ANQGSEA. The CDR3 nucleotides are TGCAGCGTTGAAGGACAGGGGGCTGGGGCCAACGTCCTGACTTTC. Translated: CSVEGQGAGANVLTF.

The rearrangement links TRBV5-1 to TRBJ1-1; D might be TRBD1 (5 bases). V gave up 1 base and J gave up 4 bases, with 14 bases separating them. In germline, CDR1 is SGHRS, CDR2 YFSETQ. CDR3 length: 15 amino acids. DNA for the CDR3: TGCGCCAGCAGCTTGCCCGGCAGGGTGTTCACTGAAGCTTTCTTT. This gives the protein CASSLPGRVFTEAFF.

V usage is TRBV11-2 and J usage is TRBJ2-1; 12 nucleotides line up with TRBD2. From germline, CDR1 is SGHAT and CDR2 FQNNGV. The CDR3 spans 15 residues. V gave up 1 base and J gave up 8 bases; unmatched junction bases: 3. The CDR3: CASSLGLAGGDEQFF. CDR3 DNA: TGTGCCAGCAGCTTAGGGCTAGCGGGAGGGGATGAGCAGTTCTTC.

The chain carries TRBV10-3 and TRBJ2-6, with no clear D. V shed 5 bases and J shed 4 bases, with 15 bases lying between them. Looked up from germline, CDR1 is ENHRY and CDR2 is SYGVKD. The length of the CDR3 is 16 residues. The CDR3 is CAISQGSLPGANVLTF. Here the CDR3 DNA reads TGTGCCATCAGTCAAGGGTCTCTCCCAGGGGCCAACGTCCTGACTTTC.

The chain joins TRBV19 to TRBJ2-7; 7 positions agree with TRBD1. The CDR3 runs 12 residues. The V gene's germline CDR1 is LNHDA and CDR2 SQIVND (reference sequence). Losses at the gene ends were 3 bases for V and 9 bases for J; bases not matched to a gene: 5. The CDR3 is CASSMKGGVQYF. In DNA, the CDR3 is TGTGCCAGTAGTATGAAAGGGGGCGTGCAGTACTTC.

The chain combines TRBV5-5 with TRBJ2-7, with 7 bases aligning to TRBD1. From germline, CDR1 is SGHKS and CDR2 YYEKEE (reference sequence). This CDR3 is built from 14 residues. J gave up 1 base and V 4 bases, and 5 bases lay outside the gene matches. The CDR3 nucleotides are TGTGCCAGCAGCCGTCGGGACAGTTCCTACGAGCAGTACTTC. Translating it yields CASSRRDSSYEQYF.

The chain combines TRBV2 with TRBJ1-5; D might be TRBD1 (5 bases). The V end was cut by 4 bases, the J end by 1 base, with 5 bases between. The CDR3 extends over 13 amino acids. Germline V lookup: CDR1 SNHLY, CDR2 FYNNEI. The CDR3 DNA reads as TGTGCCAGCAGTGGGGACAGCAATCAGCCCCAGCATTTT. This codes for CASSGDSNQPQHF. The variable domain in full, with the rest retrieved from reference TRBV2 and TRBJ1-5, is EPEVTQTPSHQVTQMGQEVILRCVPISNHLYFYWYRQILGQKVEFLVSFYNNEISEKSEIFDDQFSVERPDGSNFTLKIRSTKLEDSAMYFCASSGDSNQPQHFGDGTRLSIL.

The V and J genes are TRBV19 and TRBJ2-1; D not resolved. Between the trimmed V and J ends, which lost 6 bases and 6 bases, there was a span of 12 bases. Germline CDR1 LNHDA, CDR2 SQIVND (reference sequence). This CDR3 is built from 13 residues. The CDR3 sequence: CASSPRPFNEQFF. CDR3 nucleotide sequence: TGTGCCAGTAGCCCCCGCCCGTTCAATGAGCAGTTCTTC.

This chain connects TRBV29-1 to TRBJ2-1; D gene uncertain. There are 14 residues in the CDR3. CDR1 is SQVTM, CDR2 ANQGSEA, per germline. Between the trimmed V and J ends, which lost 6 bases and 6 bases, there was a span of 18 bases. The CDR3 protein is CSVLPGGRGNEQFF. CDR3 DNA sequence: TGCAGCGTCCTTCCCGGCGGTCGTGGCAATGAGCAGTTCTTC.

This clone showed up just a few times. This same CDR3 is encoded by further DNA sequences in the sample. This chain's CDR3 is CSVVKGETQYF. CDR3 bases: TGCAGCGTTGTGAAAGGGGAGACCCAGTACTTC. This chain uses TRBV29-1 with TRBJ2-5; D unclear. V dropped 4 bases and J dropped 5 bases, with 8 bases sitting between them. The CDR3 length is 11 residues. In germline, CDR1 is SQVTM, CDR2 ANQGSEA.

The chain joins TRBV15 to TRBJ2-7; D ambiguous. CDR1 is LNHNV, CDR2 YYDKDF, per germline (reference sequence). V was pared by 3 bases and J by 3 bases, with 15 bases between. The CDR3 covers 15 residues. The CDR3 reads CATSSSPDMLYEQYF. The CDR3 DNA follows: TGTGCCACCAGCAGCTCACCTGACATGCTCTACGAGCAGTACTTC.

The genes are TRBV15 and TRBJ2-7, with D maybe TRBD1 (5 bases). The CDR3 has 16 amino acids. Germline V gene sequence: CDR1 LNHNV, CDR2 YYDKDF (reference sequence). Trimming took 0 bases from V and 4 from J, leaving 16 bases between them. The CDR3 reads CATSRDPDTVGYEQYF. The DNA of the CDR3 is TGTGCCACCAGCAGAGATCCGGACACCGTCGGGTACGAGCAGTACTTC. The entire variable domain, with the rest obtained from reference TRBV15 and TRBJ2-7, is as follows: DAMVIQNPRYQVTQFGKPVTLSCSQTLNHNVMYWYQQKSSQAPKLLFHYYDKDFNNEADTPDNFQSRRPNTSFCFLDIRSPGLGDTAMYLCATSRDPDTVGYEQYFGPGTRLTVT.

This sequence joins TRBV5-6 and TRBJ1-5; weak D call: TRBD1 (5 bases). The V and J ends lost 4 bases and 5 bases respectively, with 13 bases between them. The V gene's germline CDR1 is SGHDT and CDR2 YYEEEE. The CDR3 covers 14 residues. The CDR3 spells CASSPGPRDQPQHF. CDR3 in DNA: TGTGCCAGCAGCCCTGGACCCAGGGATCAGCCCCAGCATTTT. The full variable domain, in which reference TRBV5-6 and TRBJ1-5 provide the parts outside the CDR3, is DAGVTQSPTHLIKTRGQQVTLRCSPKSGHDTVSWYQQALGQGPQFIFQYYEEEERQRGNFPDRFSGHQFPNYSSELNVNALLLGDSALYLCASSPGPRDQPQHFGDGTRLSIL.

V usage is TRBV7-2 and J usage is TRBJ2-3, with TRBD2 matching 11 bases. The J segment lost 1 base and the V segment lost 0 bases, leaving 3 bases of the junction unmatched. The CDR3 sequence is 17 residues long. Germline V lookup: CDR1 SGHTA, CDR2 FQGNSA. The CDR3 DNA reads TGTGCCAGCAGCTTAGCCTTTAGCGGGGGGGGCACAGATACGCAGTATTTT. Translating it yields CASSLAFSGGGTDTQYF.

The V and J genes are TRBV5-1 and TRBJ2-3, with D tentatively TRBD1 or TRBD2 (5 bases each). The CDR3 sequence is 15 residues long. Germline-derived CDR1 and CDR2 are SGHRS and YFSETQ. The V end was cut by 5 bases, the J end by 1 base, with 14 bases between. CDR3 protein: CASRYPQGRTDTQYF. CDR3 coding DNA: TGCGCCAGCAGATACCCCCAGGGACGCACAGATACGCAGTATTTT.

In its sample, this clone was seen once. CDR3: CASSLTDSAYNEQFF. CDR3 bases: TGTGCCAGCAGTTTGACGGACAGTGCCTACAATGAGCAGTTCTTC. The chain links TRBV28 to TRBJ2-1, with a weak D call TRBD1 (6 bases). The CDR3 has 15 residues. V lost 3 bases and J lost 2, with 11 bases in between. CDR1 MDHEN and CDR2 SYDVKM come from the germline V gene. Full variable domain (outside the CDR3, taken from reference TRBV28 and TRBJ2-1): DVKVTQSSRYLVKRTGEKVFLECVQDMDHENMFWYRQDPGLGLRLIYFSYDVKMKEKGDIPEGYSVSREKKERFSLILESASTNQTSMYLCASSLTDSAYNEQFFGPGTRLTVL.

V usage is TRBV28 and J usage is TRBJ2-7; TRBD1 agrees at 9 bases. This CDR3 is 12 amino acids long. CDR1 MDHEN and CDR2 SYDVKM come from the germline V gene. J lost 1 base, V lost 11 bases, and 3 bases had no gene match. CDR3 DNA sequence: TGTGCCGCAGGACAGGGGTCCTACGAGCAGTACTTC. Amino acids: CAAGQGSYEQYF.

The chain carries TRBV5-1 and TRBJ2-5; TRBD2 aligns across 7 bases. The trim removed 4 bases at V and 2 bases at J, leaving 8 bases unmatched. The germline CDR1 and CDR2 sequences are SGHRS and YFSETQ. The CDR3 is 15 residues long. This CDR3 reads CASSGYGTTQETQYF. In nucleotides, the CDR3 is TGCGCCAGCAGCGGATACGGGACTACACAAGAGACCCAGTACTTC.

In this sample, this clone turned up once. V gene TRBV6-5 combines with J gene TRBJ1-1; no clear D gene. Germline values: CDR1 MNHEY, CDR2 SVGAGI. The CDR3 totals 14 residues. Trimming removed 5 bases at V and 0 bases at J, with 10 bases between. The CDR3 reads CASSPYTVNTEAFF. In nucleotides, the CDR3 is TGTGCCAGCAGTCCTTATACAGTGAACACTGAAGCTTTCTTT.

The rearrangement joins TRBV7-9 to TRBJ2-6; D is uncertain. CDR3 length: 14 residues. V was shortened by 0 bases and J by 1 base, with 1 base between the two germline ends. Per germline, CDR1 SEHNR and CDR2 FQNEAQ (reference sequence). The CDR3 region has the DNA TGTGCCAGCAGCTTAGCGTCTGGGGCCAACGTCCTGACTTTC. Amino acid sequence: CASSLASGANVLTF. The variable domain in full, completed from reference TRBV7-9 and TRBJ2-6, reads DTGVSQNPRHKITKRGQNVTFRCDPISEHNRLYWYRQTLGQGPEFLTYFQNEAQLEKSRLLSDRFSAERPKGSFSTLEIQRTEQGDSAMYLCASSLASGANVLTFGAGSRLTVL.